This is a list of T cell receptor beta chains from one sample in a study of blood T cell repertoires in COVID-19. Only in-frame clones appear in the TCRdb table, and some are missing; sequencing was by immunoSEQ multiplex PCR. The sample contains about 160,000 clones, about 77% of which appear only once. Source material: peripheral blood. These TCRs come from a woman older than 75 with acute or convalescent COVID-19. Both conserved end residues are part of each CDR3. D genes are given only for firm matches. Size is stated for part of the rows, as once, few or many counts, or as a class when the clone is expanded.

D,size,V,J,DNA,CDR3
TRBD1,-,TRBV10-3,TRBJ1-4,TGTGCCATCTCTTGGACAGGGACTAATGAAAAACTGTTTTTT,CAISWTGTNEKLFF
-,-,TRBV4-2,TRBJ2-3,TGTGCCAGCAGCCAAGACCCTAGGGATACGCAGTATTTT,CASSQDPRDTQYF
TRBD1,-,TRBV18,TRBJ1-5,TGTGCCAGCTCACCGGACAGGGGGGGTCAGCCCCAGCATTTT,CASSPDRGGQPQHF
TRBD2,-,TRBV5-1,TRBJ2-7,TGCGCCAGCAGCTTTACCTTAGCGGGAGCGGGGGAGCAGTACTTC,CASSFTLAGAGEQYF
TRBD1,-,TRBV12-3/TRBV12-4,TRBJ1-1,TGTGCCAGCAGTCGACAGGGGGCCACTGAAGCTTTCTTT,CASSRQGATEAFF
-,-,TRBV4-1,TRBJ2-7,TGCGCCAGCAGCGCGGCCAGGGGGGCCAGCTACGAGCAGTACTTC,CASSAARGASYEQYF
TRBD2,-,TRBV11-1,TRBJ2-7,TGTGCCAGCAGCTTCGGTAGCGGGACCCCCTACGAGCAGTACTTC,CASSFGSGTPYEQYF
-,few,TRBV5-1,TRBJ2-2,TGCGCCAGCAGCTCCCGAGCACCGAACACCGGGGAGCTGTTTTTT,CASSSRAPNTGELFF
-,-,TRBV7-2,TRBJ2-2,TGTGCCAGCAGCCCGGGGGTTAGCCGGGAGCTGTTTTTT,CASSPGVSRELFF
TRBD2,-,TRBV10-1,TRBJ2-1,TGCGCCAGCAGTGGGACTAGCGGTAATGAGCAGTTCTTC,CASSGTSGNEQFF
-,-,TRBV2,TRBJ2-7,TGTGCCAGCGGGAGGAGCTCCTACGAGCAGTACTTC,CASGRSSYEQYF
-,-,TRBV7-9,TRBJ1-5,TGTGCCAGCAGCCGGGAGAATCAGCCCCAGCATTTT,CASSRENQPQHF
TRBD2,-,TRBV7-9,TRBJ2-7,TGTGCCAGCAGTACCGGGACTAGCGGAACCGAGCAGTACTTC,CASSTGTSGTEQYF
TRBD1,once,TRBV13,TRBJ2-7,TGTGCCAGCAGCTGGACAGGGGGGAGAGAGCAGTACTTC,CASSWTGGREQYF
-,-,TRBV12-5,TRBJ2-7,TGTGCTAGTGGTTTGGTCGCGTACGAGCGGATCTACGAGCAGTACTTC,CASGLVAYERIYEQYF
TRBD2,-,TRBV5-6,TRBJ2-2,TGTGCCAGCAGCTTGGCGGGGCGGGAGTGGACCGGGGAGCTGTTTTTT,CASSLAGREWTGELFF
TRBD1,few,TRBV7-2,TRBJ2-2,TGTGCCAGCAGCCCCACCGGGACAGCGAACACCGGGGAGCTGTTTTTT,CASSPTGTANTGELFF
-,-,TRBV3-1/TRBV3-2,TRBJ2-2,TGTGCCAGCAGCCAAGGACTCCAGACGGTGGGCACCGGGGAGCTGTTTTTT,CASSQGLQTVGTGELFF
TRBD1,-,TRBV6-1,TRBJ1-2,TGTGCCAGCAGTGAAGCAGGGACAGGACTCTATGGCTACACCTTC,CASSEAGTGLYGYTF
TRBD1,-,TRBV7-2,TRBJ1-3,TGTGCCAGCAGCTTAGGAGGGACAGGGATTGGAAACACCATATATTTT,CASSLGGTGIGNTIYF
TRBD1,-,TRBV19,TRBJ1-5,TGTGCCAGTAGTATTGCGGACAGGGGTTCGGGTCAGCCCCAGCATTTT,CASSIADRGSGQPQHF
-,-,TRBV30,TRBJ1-1,TGTGCCTGGAGGGGACTTTACACTGAAGCTTTCTTT,CAWRGLYTEAFF
TRBD2,few,TRBV2,TRBJ2-5,TGTGCCAGCAGCTCCCCCACTAGCGCCCAAGAGACCCAGTACTTC,CASSSPTSAQETQYF
-,once,TRBV11-2,TRBJ1-5,TGTGCCAGCAGCTTAGGGGGGCAGGTTAATCAGCCCCAGCATTTT,CASSLGGQVNQPQHF
TRBD2,-,TRBV4-1,TRBJ2-1,TGCGCCAGCAGCCAAGATCCCCCTAGCGGGGGGGGTCTGCGTGAGCAGTTCTTC,CASSQDPPSGGGLREQFF
-,-,TRBV21-1,TRBJ1-5,TGTGCCAGCAGCCCCCCAGGGGACAATCAGCCCCAGCATTTT,CASSPPGDNQPQHF
-,-,TRBV6-2/TRBV6-3,TRBJ1-4,TGTGCCAGCAGTTCCTTCGGGGGGAGCACTAATGAAAAACTGTTTTTT,CASSSFGGSTNEKLFF
TRBD1,-,TRBV15,TRBJ1-2,TGTGCCACCAGCAGAGATATGGGGACAGGGCGAAGCTACACCTTC,CATSRDMGTGRSYTF
-,-,TRBV21-1,TRBJ2-1,TGTGCCAGCAGCAAAGGGGATAGCGGGAGGGTAAATGAGCAGTTCTTC,CASSKGDSGRVNEQFF
TRBD1,-,TRBV10-1,TRBJ1-6,TGCGCCAGTACGGGGACAGATATAGGGCATAATTCACCCCTCCACTTT,CASTGTDIGHNSPLHF
-,-,TRBV11-3,TRBJ1-6,TGTGCCAGCAGCCGGAGCTCCTATAATTCACCCCTCCACTTT,CASSRSSYNSPLHF
TRBD1,-,TRBV4-1,TRBJ2-6,TGCGCCAGCAGCTCGACAGGGGTAACTGGGGCCAACGTCCTGACTTTC,CASSSTGVTGANVLTF
-,few,TRBV7-2,TRBJ2-7,TGTGCCAGCAGCCAGACCCGGACACGCTCCTACGAGCAGTACTTC,CASSQTRTRSYEQYF
TRBD2,-,TRBV19,TRBJ2-3,TGTGCCAGTAGATCAACCATAGCGGGGGGTCGCGGGGATACGCAGTATTTT,CASRSTIAGGRGDTQYF
TRBD1,-,TRBV28,TRBJ2-3,TGTGCCAGCAGCCTAAGGGGGACAGGAGATACGCAGTATTTT,CASSLRGTGDTQYF
-,-,TRBV28,TRBJ2-7,TGTGCCAGCAGTTTACCGACGGGGTCCTACGAGCAGTACTTC,CASSLPTGSYEQYF
TRBD2,-,TRBV27,TRBJ2-3,TGTGCCATTCGAACAGGACTAGCGGGGAGCACAGATACGCAGTATTTT,CAIRTGLAGSTDTQYF
TRBD1,-,TRBV3-1/TRBV3-2,TRBJ1-1,TGTGCCAGCAGCAACAGGGGCACTGAAGCTTTCTTT,CASSNRGTEAFF
TRBD2,-,TRBV7-9,TRBJ2-1,TGTGCCAGCAGCTCCGGGGGGTCCCGGGAGCAGTTCTTC,CASSSGGSREQFF
TRBD2,-,TRBV24-1,TRBJ2-2,TGTGCCACCAGTGACCCGGGGGCGGGAGGGAACACCGGGGAGCTGTTTTTT,CATSDPGAGGNTGELFF
TRBD2,once,TRBV5-1,TRBJ2-3,TGCGCCAGCAGCTTCTGGGCATACGGGGGGGCCGGGACAGATACGCAGTATTTT,CASSFWAYGGAGTDTQYF
-,-,TRBV24-1,TRBJ2-1,TGTGCCACCAGGGAGGGGTCCTACAATGAGCAGTTCTTC,CATREGSYNEQFF
-,-,TRBV19,TRBJ1-1,TGTGCCAGTACAGCCGCGGGGTACATGAACACTGAAGCTTTCTTT,CASTAAGYMNTEAFF
-,few,TRBV4-1,TRBJ1-5,TGCGCCAGCAGCCAAGATTTAGCAGCCTATCAGCCCCAGCATTTT,CASSQDLAAYQPQHF
-,-,TRBV2,TRBJ1-3,TGTGCCAGCAGTGAGAATCAGGGGAGAGACGAGGTCTCTGGAAACACCATATATTTT,CASSENQGRDEVSGNTIYF
-,-,TRBV5-4,TRBJ2-7,TGTGCCAGCAGCTTGGGAGGGGACACCGAGCAGTACTTC,CASSLGGDTEQYF
TRBD1,-,TRBV6-5,TRBJ1-6,TGTGCCATCCAAGGGGGCGCGGGATCACCCCTCCACTTT,CAIQGGAGSPLHF
-,-,TRBV18,TRBJ1-5,TGTGCCAGCTCACCACAGGGTGGAGGCCAGCCCCAGCATTTT,CASSPQGGGQPQHF
-,-,TRBV30,TRBJ1-1,TGTGCCTGGAGTCGGGAAGTTGAAGCTTTCTTT,CAWSREVEAFF
TRBD2,-,TRBV5-5,TRBJ2-1,TGTGCCAGCAGCCCTTTTAGCGGGTCTTTATACAATGAGCAGTTCTTC,CASSPFSGSLYNEQFF
TRBD1,-,TRBV2,TRBJ1-4,TGTGCCAGCAGCTCCGGGACAGGGGGTGAAAAACTGTTTTTT,CASSSGTGGEKLFF
TRBD1,-,TRBV5-1,TRBJ2-5,TGCGCCAGCAGCACAATCAGGGGGATGATGGAGACCCAGTACTTC,CASSTIRGMMETQYF
TRBD2,once,TRBV6-5,TRBJ2-5,TGTGCCAGCAGTCCCTCGGGGGGGCTGACAGAGACCCAGTACTTC,CASSPSGGLTETQYF